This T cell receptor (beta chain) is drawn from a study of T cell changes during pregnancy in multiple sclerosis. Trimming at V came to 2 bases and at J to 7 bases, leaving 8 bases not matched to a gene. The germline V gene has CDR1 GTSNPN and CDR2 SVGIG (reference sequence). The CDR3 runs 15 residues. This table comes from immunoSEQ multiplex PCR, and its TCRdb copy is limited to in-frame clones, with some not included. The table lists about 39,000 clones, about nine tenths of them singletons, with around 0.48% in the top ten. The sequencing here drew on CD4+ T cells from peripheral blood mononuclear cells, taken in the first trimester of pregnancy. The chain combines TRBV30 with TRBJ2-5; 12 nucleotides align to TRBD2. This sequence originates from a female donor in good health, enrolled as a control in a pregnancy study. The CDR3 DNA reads TGTGCCTGGAGTCCACTAGCGGGGGGCCGGGCGACCCAGTACTTC. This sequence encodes CAWSPLAGGRATQYF.